This T cell receptor (beta chain) was captured by sequencing in a study of tumor-infiltrating lymphocytes in primary liver carcinoma. This clonotype was counted many times. CDR3 size: 15 residues. V lost 4 bases, J lost 4 bases, and 9 bases stayed unmatched. Germline CDR1 is LGHNA and CDR2 is YNFKEQ. Making TCR beta cDNA involved 400 to 600 ng total RNA and a constant-region primer. Researchers made the TCR beta libraries by running three nested multiplex PCR rounds with slightly modified ARM-PCR. It was with TRBV1-TRBV30 forward primers and a C-beta reverse primer that the first two PCR rounds were run, at roughly 10 cycles each. TCRdb recomputed calls from the multiplex PCR reads with MiXCR, one row per CDR3 protein. The sample yields 300,000 to 350,000 distinct CDR3 sequences, 65% seen once. The source of the blood RNA was unsorted whole blood, and germline DNA was extracted as well.

Specimen: peripheral blood. The V and J genes are TRBV4-2 and TRBJ2-7, with TRBD2 matching over 8 bases. This sequence originates from a man aged 35-49 years with primary liver carcinoma and hepatitis B virus infection. Here the CDR3 DNA reads TGTGCCAGCAGCCCAGCACTAGCGGTTAGTTACGAGCAGTACTTC. This encodes CASSPALAVSYEQYF.